This entry describes one T cell receptor beta chain. As yet, its antigen is unknown. CDR1 MGHRA and CDR2 YSYEKL come from the germline V gene. V was pared by 1 base and J by 5 bases, with 21 bases between. This CDR3 region has 17 residues. The protocol was immunoSEQ multiplex PCR, while the TCRdb copy is restricted to in-frame clones and leaves out a portion. The sample lists under 95,000 clones, 89% occurring once. The data originate from a study of OX40 agonist ivuxolimab in advanced cancers. Study information: Prior anti-PD-1, anti-PD-L1 or anti-CTLA-4 therapy did not bar entry, and approximately 40% had some. General study findings and limits: Fewer expanded clones were found on average in CD4+ than in CD8+ T cells.

The TCR was taken from an adult with an advanced solid tumor such as melanoma, head and neck, liver or kidney cancer. The specimen comprised CD4+ or CD8+ T cells sorted from blood, sampled in a trial of the OX40 agonist ivuxolimab. The V and J genes are TRBV4-1 and TRBJ2-7; D is possibly TRBD1 or TRBD2 (5 bases each). CDR3 coding DNA: TGCGCCAGCAGCCAAGGGCTCGTCTGGGGACGTAACCACGAGCAGTACTTC. This translates into CASSQGLVWGRNHEQYF.